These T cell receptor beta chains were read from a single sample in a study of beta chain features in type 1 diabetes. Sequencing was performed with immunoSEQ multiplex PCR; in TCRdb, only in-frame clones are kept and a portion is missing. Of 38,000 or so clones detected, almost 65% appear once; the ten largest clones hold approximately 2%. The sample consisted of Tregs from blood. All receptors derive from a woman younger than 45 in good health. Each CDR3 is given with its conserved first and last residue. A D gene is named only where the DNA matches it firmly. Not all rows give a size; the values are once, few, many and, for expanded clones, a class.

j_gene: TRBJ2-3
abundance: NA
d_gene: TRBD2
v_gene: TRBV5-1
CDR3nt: TGCGCCAGCAGCTTGACGGGAGGGCTTGAAGATACGCAGTATTTT
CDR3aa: CASSLTGGLEDTQYF

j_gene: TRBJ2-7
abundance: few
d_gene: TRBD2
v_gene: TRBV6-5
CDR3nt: TGTGCCAGCAGTTACAAATTAGCGGGAGGGCCGCGGCAGTACTTC
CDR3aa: CASSYKLAGGPRQYF

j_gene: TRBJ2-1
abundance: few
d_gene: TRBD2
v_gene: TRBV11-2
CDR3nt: TGTGCCAGCAGCTTAGTGGGGGAGGGTACCAATGAGCAGTTCTTC
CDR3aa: CASSLVGEGTNEQFF

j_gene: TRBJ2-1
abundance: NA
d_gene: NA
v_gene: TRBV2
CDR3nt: TGTGCCAGCAGTGAGCCGGCGGGGATGGCGGGGGCAAGCTCCTACAATGAGCAGTTCTTC
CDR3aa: CASSEPAGMAGASSYNEQFF

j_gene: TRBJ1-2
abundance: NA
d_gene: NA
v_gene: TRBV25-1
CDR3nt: TGTGCCAGCAGCGGGACTGCCTATGGCTACACCTTC
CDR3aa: CASSGTAYGYTF

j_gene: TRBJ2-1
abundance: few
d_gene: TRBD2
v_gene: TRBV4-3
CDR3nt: TGCGCCAGCAGCCGATTTGGGACTAGCGGATACAATGAGCAGTTCTTC
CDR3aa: CASSRFGTSGYNEQFF

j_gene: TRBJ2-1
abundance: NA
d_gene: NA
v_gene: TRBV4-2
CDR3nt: TGTGCCAGCAGCCATCGGGGCGGGGATGAGCAGTTCTTC
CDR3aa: CASSHRGGDEQFF

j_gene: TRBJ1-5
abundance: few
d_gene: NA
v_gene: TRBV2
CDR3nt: TGTGCCAGCAGCGAAGGCTCGCAAGGGAGGAACAATCAGCCCCAGCATTTT
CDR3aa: CASSEGSQGRNNQPQHF

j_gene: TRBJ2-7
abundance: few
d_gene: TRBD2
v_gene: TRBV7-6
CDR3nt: TGTGCCAGCAGCCTCCCGACTAGCGGGGGGGGATACGAGCAGTACTTC
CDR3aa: CASSLPTSGGGYEQYF

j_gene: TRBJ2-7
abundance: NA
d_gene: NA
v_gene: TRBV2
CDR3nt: TGTGCCAGCAAGGACACCTCCTACGAGCAGTACTTC
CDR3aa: CASKDTSYEQYF

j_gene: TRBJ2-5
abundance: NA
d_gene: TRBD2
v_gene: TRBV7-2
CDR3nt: TGTGCCAGCAGGGTAGCGGGATCCGGCGGGGAGACCCAGTACTTC
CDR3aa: CASRVAGSGGETQYF

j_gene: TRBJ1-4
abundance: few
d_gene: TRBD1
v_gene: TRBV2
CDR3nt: TGTGCCAGCAGCACCGGGACAGGGAAAAAACTGTTTTTT
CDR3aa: CASSTGTGKKLFF

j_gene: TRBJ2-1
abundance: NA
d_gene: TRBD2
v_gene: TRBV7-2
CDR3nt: TGTGCCAGCAGCAAGCATAGCGGGCCCGAGCAGTTCTTC
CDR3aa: CASSKHSGPEQFF

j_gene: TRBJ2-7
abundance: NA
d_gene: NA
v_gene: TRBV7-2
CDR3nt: TGTGCCAGCAGCTTAGGACTAGTCTACGAGCAGTACTTC
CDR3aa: CASSLGLVYEQYF

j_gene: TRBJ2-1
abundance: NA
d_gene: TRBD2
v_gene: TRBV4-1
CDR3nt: TGCGCCAGCAGGCCTTTAGCGGGAGGGAGGAATGAGCAGTTCTTC
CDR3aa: CASRPLAGGRNEQFF

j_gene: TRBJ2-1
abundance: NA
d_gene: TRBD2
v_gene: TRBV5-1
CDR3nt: TGCGCCAGCAGTTCTAGCGGGACCTCCTACAATGAGCAGTTCTTC
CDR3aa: CASSSSGTSYNEQFF

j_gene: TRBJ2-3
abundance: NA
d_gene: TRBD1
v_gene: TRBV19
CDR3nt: TGTGCCAGTAGTAAGACAGGGGGCACAGATACGCAGTATTTT
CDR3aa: CASSKTGGTDTQYF

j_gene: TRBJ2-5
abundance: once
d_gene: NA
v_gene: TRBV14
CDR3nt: TGTGCCAGCAGCCGGCGGGTATCCCAAGAGACCCAGTACTTC
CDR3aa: CASSRRVSQETQYF

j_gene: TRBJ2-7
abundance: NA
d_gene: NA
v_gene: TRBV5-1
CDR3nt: TGCGCCAGCAGCTTGTGGGGCGGCCTGCGGAAAGAGCAGTACTTC
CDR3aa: CASSLWGGLRKEQYF

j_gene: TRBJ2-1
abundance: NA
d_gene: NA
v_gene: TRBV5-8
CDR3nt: TGTGCCAGCAGCTTAAGGGCGGGTAATGAGCAGTTCTTC
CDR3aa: CASSLRAGNEQFF

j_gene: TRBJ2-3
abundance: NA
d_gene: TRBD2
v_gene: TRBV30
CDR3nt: TGTGCCTGGTCCACCCCGGGAGGATGGGATACGCAGTATTTT
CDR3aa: CAWSTPGGWDTQYF

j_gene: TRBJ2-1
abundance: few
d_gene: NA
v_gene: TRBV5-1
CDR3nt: TGCGCCAGCAGCGGAAGGGACTTTGTGGATGAGCAGTTCTTC
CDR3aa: CASSGRDFVDEQFF

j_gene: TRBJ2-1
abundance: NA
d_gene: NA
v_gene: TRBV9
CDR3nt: TGTGCCAGCAGCGTAGAAAGGGAGTCGAGGTATGAGCAGTTCTTC
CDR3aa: CASSVERESRYEQFF

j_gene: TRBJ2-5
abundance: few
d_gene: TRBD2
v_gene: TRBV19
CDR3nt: TGTGCCAGTAAGCCGGGACTAGCGGCCCCTACCCAGTACTTC
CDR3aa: CASKPGLAAPTQYF

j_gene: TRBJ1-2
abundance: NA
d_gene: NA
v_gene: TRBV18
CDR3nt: TGTGCCAGCTCACCACCAGCCTCCGATGGCTACACCTTC
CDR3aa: CASSPPASDGYTF

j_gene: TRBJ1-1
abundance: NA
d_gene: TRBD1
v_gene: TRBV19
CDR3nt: TGTGCCAGTAGTCGAGGGGGCGTGTACACTGAAGCTTTCTTT
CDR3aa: CASSRGGVYTEAFF

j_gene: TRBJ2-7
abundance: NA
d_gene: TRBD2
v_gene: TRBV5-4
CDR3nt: TGTGCCAGCAGCTCCGGGACTAGCGCCTACGAGCAGTACTTC
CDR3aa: CASSSGTSAYEQYF

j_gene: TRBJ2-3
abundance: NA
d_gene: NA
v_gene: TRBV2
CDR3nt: TGTGCCAGCAGTGTCCGAGAAGATACGCAGTATTTT
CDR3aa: CASSVREDTQYF

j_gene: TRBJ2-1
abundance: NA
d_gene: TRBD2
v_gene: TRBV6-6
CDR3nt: TGTGCCAGCAGTTACGGAGGGAGGGCGGACAATGAGCAGTTCTTC
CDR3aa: CASSYGGRADNEQFF

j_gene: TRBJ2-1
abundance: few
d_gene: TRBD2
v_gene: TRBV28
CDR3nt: TGTGCCAGCAGTGGGGAGGGCAATGAGCAGTTCTTC
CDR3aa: CASSGEGNEQFF

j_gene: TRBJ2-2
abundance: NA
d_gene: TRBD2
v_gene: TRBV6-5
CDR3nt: TGTGCCAGTCGGGAGGGGGGCGCGAACACCGGGGAGCTGTTTTTT
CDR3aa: CASREGGANTGELFF

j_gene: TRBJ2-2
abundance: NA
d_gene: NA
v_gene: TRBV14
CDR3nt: TGTGCCAGCAGCCAAGATAGGCTAGCCGGGGAGCTGTTTTTT
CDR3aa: CASSQDRLAGELFF

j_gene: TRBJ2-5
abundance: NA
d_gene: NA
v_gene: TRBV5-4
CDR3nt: TGTGCCAGCAGGCTTGGCGGGGGCGAAGAGACCCAGTACTTC
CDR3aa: CASRLGGGEETQYF

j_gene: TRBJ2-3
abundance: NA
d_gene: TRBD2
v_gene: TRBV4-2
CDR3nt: TGTGCCAGCAGCCAAGATCGGGCTAGCGGGACAGATACGCAGTATTTT
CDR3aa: CASSQDRASGTDTQYF

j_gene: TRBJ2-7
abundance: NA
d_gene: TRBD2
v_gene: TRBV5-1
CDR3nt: TGCGCCAGCAGCTTCGGACTAGCGGACGAGCAGTACTTC
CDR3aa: CASSFGLADEQYF

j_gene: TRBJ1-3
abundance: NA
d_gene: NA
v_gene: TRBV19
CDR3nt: TGTGCCAGTCGAAGCCTTAGCTCTGGAAACACCATATATTTT
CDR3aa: CASRSLSSGNTIYF

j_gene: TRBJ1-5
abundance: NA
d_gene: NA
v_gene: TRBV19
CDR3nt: TGTGCCAGTAGTATCGTATCCGGGGATCAGCCCCAGCATTTT
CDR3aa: CASSIVSGDQPQHF

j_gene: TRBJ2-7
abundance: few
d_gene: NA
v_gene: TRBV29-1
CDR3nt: TGCAGCGTGGCCACAGGGTTTTCATACGAGCAGTACTTC
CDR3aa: CSVATGFSYEQYF

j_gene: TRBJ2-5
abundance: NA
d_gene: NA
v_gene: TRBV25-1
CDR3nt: TGTGCCAGCAGTGAATTCGGCCTGGGACCCAGGGGCCAAGAGACCCAGTACTTC
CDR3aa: CASSEFGLGPRGQETQYF

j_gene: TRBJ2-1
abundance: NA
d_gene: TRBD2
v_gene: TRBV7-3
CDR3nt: TGTGCCAGCAGCTCGGGACTAGCGGGACGGGCTGAGCAGTTCTTC
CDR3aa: CASSSGLAGRAEQFF

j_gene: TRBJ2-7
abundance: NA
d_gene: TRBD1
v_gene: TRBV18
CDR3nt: TGTGCCAGCTCATCCCGGGACAGGAGCTCCTACGAGCAGTACTTC
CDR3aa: CASSSRDRSSYEQYF

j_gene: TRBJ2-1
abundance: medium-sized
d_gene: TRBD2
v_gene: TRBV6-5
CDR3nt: TGTGCCAGCAACCTTGTAGCGGGATACAATGAGCAGTTCTTC
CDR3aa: CASNLVAGYNEQFF

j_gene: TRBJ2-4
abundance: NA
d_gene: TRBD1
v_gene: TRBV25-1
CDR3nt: TGTGCCAGCAGTGTTAGACAGGGAGTCAAAAACATTCAGTACTTC
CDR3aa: CASSVRQGVKNIQYF

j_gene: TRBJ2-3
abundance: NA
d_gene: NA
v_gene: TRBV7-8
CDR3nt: TGTGCCAGCAGCTTAAGGCTGGACACCTACACAGATACGCAGTATTTT
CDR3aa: CASSLRLDTYTDTQYF

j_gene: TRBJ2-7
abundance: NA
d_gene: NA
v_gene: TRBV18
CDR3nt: TGTGCCAGCTCACCACCGTGGGAAACAGGTTCCCACGAGCAGTACTTC
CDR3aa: CASSPPWETGSHEQYF

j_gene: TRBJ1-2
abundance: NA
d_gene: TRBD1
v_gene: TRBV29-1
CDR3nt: TGCAGCGTTGGACAGGGAAGTGGCTACACCTTC
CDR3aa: CSVGQGSGYTF

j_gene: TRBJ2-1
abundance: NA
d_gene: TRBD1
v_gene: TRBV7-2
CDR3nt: TGTGCCAGCAGCTTACCCGGACAGGGGAAGGTCAATGAGCAGTTCTTC
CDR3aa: CASSLPGQGKVNEQFF

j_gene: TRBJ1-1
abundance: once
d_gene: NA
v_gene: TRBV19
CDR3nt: TGTGCCAGTAGTATCCTGGGGCGCGGCACTGAAGCTTTCTTT
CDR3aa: CASSILGRGTEAFF

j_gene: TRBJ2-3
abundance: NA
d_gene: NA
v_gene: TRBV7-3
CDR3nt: TGTGCCAGCAGCTTAGCAGGTCTCACAGATACGCAGTATTTT
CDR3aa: CASSLAGLTDTQYF

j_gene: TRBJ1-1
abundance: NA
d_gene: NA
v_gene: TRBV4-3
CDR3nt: TGCGCCAGCAGCCAAGTTGACAGGAACACTGAAGCTTTCTTT
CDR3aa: CASSQVDRNTEAFF

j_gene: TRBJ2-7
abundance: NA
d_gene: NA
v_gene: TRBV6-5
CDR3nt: TGTGCCAGCAGTTACCTGGGCCCTGTAGACGAGCAGTACTTC
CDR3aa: CASSYLGPVDEQYF

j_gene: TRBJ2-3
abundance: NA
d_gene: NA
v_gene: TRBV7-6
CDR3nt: TGTGCCAGCAGCTATTCTGATACGCAGTATTTT
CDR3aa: CASSYSDTQYF

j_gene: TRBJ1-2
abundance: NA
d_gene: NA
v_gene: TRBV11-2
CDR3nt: TGTGCCAGCAGCTTAGATTCGTCAGCTAACTATGGCTACACCTTC
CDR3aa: CASSLDSSANYGYTF